Listed below are T cell receptor beta chains from one sample, sequenced in a study of neoadjuvant anti-PD-1 for oral cavity cancer. TCRdb's copy holds only in-frame clones and misses some; the assay was immunoSEQ multiplex PCR. The sample lists 63,000 or so clones, about 90% occurring once. The sequencing here drew on PBMCs, taken after nivolumab (anti-PD-1) treatment. The receptors stem from a person aged 35-79 years with oral cavity squamous cell carcinoma. Each CDR3 is given with its conserved first and last residue. The D gene is left open where the match is weak. The size of a clone is reported for some rows only, either as once, few or many, or as a class for expanded clones.

NA	NA	TRBV2	TRBJ1-2	TGTGCCAGCAGAGACGGACAGCGTAATGGCTACACCTTC	CASRDGQRNGYTF
NA	TRBD1	TRBV27	TRBJ2-2	TGTGCCAGCAGAACAGGGGCATTGACCGGGGAGCTGTTTTTT	CASRTGALTGELFF
NA	NA	TRBV19	TRBJ2-6	TGTGCCAGTACATATCTGGGGGACCGATCTGGGGCCAACGTCCTGACTTTC	CASTYLGDRSGANVLTF
NA	NA	TRBV7-9	TRBJ1-4	TGTGCCAGCAGCTTAGTATCAGGGATAGGTGAAAAACTGTTTTTT	CASSLVSGIGEKLFF
once	NA	TRBV30	TRBJ1-5	TGTGCCTGGAGTGTTTCCGGGGGGTTCTATAGCAATCAGCCCCAGCATTTT	CAWSVSGGFYSNQPQHF
NA	TRBD2	TRBV5-1	TRBJ2-1	TGCGCCAGCAGCTTGGGGACTAGCGGGATCAATGAGCAGTTCTTC	CASSLGTSGINEQFF
NA	NA	TRBV5-1	TRBJ1-3	TGCGCCAGCAGTCCAGACCGGGCGGGCTCTGGAAACACCATATATTTT	CASSPDRAGSGNTIYF
NA	NA	TRBV7-3	TRBJ1-2	TGTGCCAGCAGCTTAACTGGGGGGTCCTTCGATGGCTACACCTTC	CASSLTGGSFDGYTF
few	NA	TRBV4-2	TRBJ2-2	TGTGCCAGCAGTCAAGCCGAGGACCCGAACACCGGGGAGCTGTTTTTT	CASSQAEDPNTGELFF
NA	NA	TRBV4-1	TRBJ2-1	TGCGCCAGCAGCCAAGCACTCTTACGGGGCTCCTACAATGAGCAGTTCTTC	CASSQALLRGSYNEQFF
NA	TRBD2	TRBV7-6	TRBJ2-1	TGTGCCAGCACCCTACAGGTGGCTAGCGGGAACTACAATGAGCAGTTCTTC	CASTLQVASGNYNEQFF
NA	NA	TRBV27	TRBJ2-5	TGTGCCAGCAGCAGCCAAGGGTCCTATACCCGAGAGACCCAGTACTTC	CASSSQGSYTRETQYF
NA	TRBD2	TRBV19	TRBJ2-3	TGTGCCAGTAGTAAAATGGGGGGGTATGGAACAGATACGCAGTATTTT	CASSKMGGYGTDTQYF
few	NA	TRBV10-1	TRBJ2-3	TGCGCCAGCAGTGAGAGGCGCACAGATACGCAGTATTTT	CASSERRTDTQYF
NA	TRBD1	TRBV7-2	TRBJ1-2	TGTGCCAGCAGCTTACAGGGGGCTTATGGCTACACCTTC	CASSLQGAYGYTF
few	NA	TRBV19	TRBJ1-5	TGTGCCAGTAGTCCTCACTGGACCCTCAAGGGCAATCAGCCCCAGCATTTT	CASSPHWTLKGNQPQHF
once	NA	TRBV9	TRBJ2-2	TGTGCCAGCAGCGTAACCCCATCCGGGGAGCTGTTTTTT	CASSVTPSGELFF
NA	NA	TRBV6-5	TRBJ1-2	TGTGCCAGCAGCCCCGTGACAGCTAACTATGGCTACACCTTC	CASSPVTANYGYTF
NA	NA	TRBV5-1	TRBJ2-3	TGCGCCAGCAAGTTCCAGGGAGCAGATACGCAGTATTTT	CASKFQGADTQYF
NA	NA	TRBV27	TRBJ2-7	TGTGCCAGCGCCTCGGCGGTGGGAAAGGGCGAGCAGTACTTC	CASASAVGKGEQYF